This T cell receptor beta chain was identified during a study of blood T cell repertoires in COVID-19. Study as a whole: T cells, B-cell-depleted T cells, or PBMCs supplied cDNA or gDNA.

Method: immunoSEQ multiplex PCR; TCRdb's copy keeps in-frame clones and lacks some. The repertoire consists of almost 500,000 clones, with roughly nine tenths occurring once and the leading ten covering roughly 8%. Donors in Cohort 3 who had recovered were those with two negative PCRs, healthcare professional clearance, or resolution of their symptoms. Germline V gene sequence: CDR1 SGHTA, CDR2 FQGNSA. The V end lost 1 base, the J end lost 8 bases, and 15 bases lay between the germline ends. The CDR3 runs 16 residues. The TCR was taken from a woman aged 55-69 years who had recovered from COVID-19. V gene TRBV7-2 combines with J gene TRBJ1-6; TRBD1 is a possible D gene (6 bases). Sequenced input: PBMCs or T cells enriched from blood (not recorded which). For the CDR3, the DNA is TGTGCCAGCAGCTTAGTAGGGGGGGCAGTGTATTCACCCCTCCACTTT. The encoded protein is CASSLVGGAVYSPLHF.